This T cell receptor beta chain is from a study of PD-1 blockade in classical Hodgkin lymphoma. Study conclusions and caveats: Partial responders and progressors had significantly lower baseline TCR diversity.

No patient escaped relapse after autologous stem cell transplantation, and brentuximab vedotin exposure varied. Relapsed/refractory classical Hodgkin lymphoma patients had complete, partial or progressive responses. Measured with immunoSEQ multiplex PCR; TCRdb has only the in-frame clones, and not every one. Of 150,000 or so clones in the sample, approximately 72% were seen once. V lost 7 bases to trimming and J lost 5 bases; unmatched junction nucleotides: 4. This CDR3 has 12 residues. From germline, CDR1 is MNHEY and CDR2 SVGAGI. For this clone: The antigen remains undetermined.

The input for sequencing was peripheral blood mononuclear cells (PBMCs), taken before the second cycle of nivolumab. The chain recombines TRBV6-5 with TRBJ1-1; 7 bases fit TRBD1. This TCR came from a human donor with classical Hodgkin lymphoma. CDR3 protein: CASKSRGTEAFF. The CDR3 DNA is TGTGCCAGCAAGAGCAGGGGGACTGAAGCTTTCTTT.